What follows are 3 T cell receptor beta chains derived from one specimen sequenced in a study of T cell repertoires in aging, cancer and after chemotherapy. The template was genomic DNA from peripheral blood, not RNA. A mixed TRB-A/B primer pool amplified rearranged TRB by multiplex touch-down PCR. TCRdb re-called the multiplex PCR reads through MiXCR, storing one row per CDR3 protein. The sample yields about 9,500 distinct CDR3 sequences, under 35% seen once. Sample: blood. The receptors come from a human donor in good health.

This chain connects TRBV7-9 to TRBJ1-2; TRBD1 matches at 10 bases. Germline lookup yields CDR1 SEHNR and CDR2 FQNEAQ (reference sequence). V lost 5 bases, J lost 4 bases, and 10 bases stayed unmatched. The CDR3 is made up of 16 amino acids. As DNA, the CDR3 is TGTGCCAGCAGCCGAGGGACAGGGGATAATACCTATGGCTACACCTTC. Translation gives CASSRGTGDNTYGYTF.

This clonotype was recorded a few times. V is TRBV7-2 and J is TRBJ1-4; TRBD1 is a possible D gene (5 bases). The length of the CDR3 is 14 residues. V was shortened by 5 bases and J by 7 bases, with 14 bases between the two germline ends. CDR1 and CDR2 (germline): SGHTA, FQGNSA. The CDR3 sequence is CASSTQWGSEKLFF. DNA of the CDR3: TGTGCCAGCAGCACTCAATGGGGGAGTGAAAAACTGTTTTTT.

This clonotype has only one observation. This chain uses TRBV7-9 with TRBJ1-5; D ambiguous. V was cut by 2 bases and J by 6 bases, with 11 bases left in between. This CDR3 has 14 amino acids. Germline lookup yields CDR1 SEHNR and CDR2 FQNEAQ (reference sequence). The CDR3: CASSLSEGSQPQHF. The CDR3, as DNA: TGTGCCAGCAGCTTAAGCGAGGGTTCTCAGCCCCAGCATTTT.